This record concerns one T cell receptor (beta chain) sequence. This specimen belongs to a study of identical twins. TCRdb itself ran the 5' RACE reads through MiXCR, one entry per CDR3 protein. The sample lists 1.5 million to 2 million distinct CDR3 sequences, under 35% occurring once. The CDR3 runs to 15 residues. Trimming took off 9 bases at V and 1 base at J, with 19 bases between the two ends. Per the germline V gene, CDR1 is SGHRS and CDR2 is YFSETQ. V usage is TRBV5-1 and J usage is TRBJ1-1, with a weak D call TRBD1 (6 bases). The sample taken for sequencing was cord blood. This sequence originates from a newborn girl in good health. The CDR3: CATVKTETGNTEAFF. The CDR3 region has the DNA TGCGCCACCGTAAAGACCGAGACAGGGAACACTGAAGCTTTCTTT. Full variable domain (outside the CDR3, taken from reference TRBV5-1 and TRBJ1-1): KAGVTQTPRYLIKTRGQQVTLSCSPISGHRSVSWYQQTPGQGLQFLFEYFSETQRNKGNFPGRFSGRQFSNSRSEMNVSTLELGDSALYLCATVKTETGNTEAFFGQGTRLTVV.